This TCR beta chain was sequenced during a study of blood T cell repertoires in COVID-19. Sequenced by immunoSEQ multiplex PCR; TCRdb stores in-frame clones only, minus some. Among about 190,000 clones, less than 85% were seen once, and the ten largest hold 13%. Trimming at V came to 6 bases and at J to 4 bases, leaving 6 bases not matched to a gene. The CDR3 has 13 residues. Germline CDR1 is MNHEY and CDR2 is SMNVEV (reference sequence). The sample taken for sequencing was peripheral blood. The rearrangement joins TRBV27 to TRBJ2-7; 7 bases agree with TRBD2. This clonotype was sampled from a man in his forties or fifties who had recovered from COVID-19. The CDR3 DNA reads as TGTGCCAGCAGCCCACTAGCGAGTTACGAGCAGTACTTC. It specifies CASSPLASYEQYF.